This TCR beta chain comes out of a study of HIV-infected patients and healthy controls (dated by TCRdb to the mid-2010s). About the investigation overall: The question the study tested was whether immune perturbation and reconstitution could be captured by deep TCR repertoire sequencing of small blood samples from HIV patients.

V and J are truncated by 1 base and 10 bases respectively, leaving an intervening sequence of 8 bases. CDR1 and CDR2 (LGHDT, YNNKEL) derive from the germline V gene (reference sequence). The CDR3 spans 11 residues, from the cysteine through the phenylalanine. CDR3 DNA is the only sequence kept; it has 33 bases, read in frame from the first base. Whole blood was used without cell fractionation, so all unsorted peripheral T cells were reflected in the repertoire. Ten uninfected healthy donors were sampled as controls, and four of these ten donors were sampled twice approximately three months apart. For RNA extraction, about 2.7 ml of peripheral blood was collected into Tempus tubes. The TURBO-DNase kit was used to remove leftover genomic DNA, and GLOBINclear was used to deplete globin mRNA. This clonotype appeared many times. Its antigen remains unidentified. Base quality data are lacking; no much larger clone is found one base away.

Using SuperScript III with primers targeting the alpha and beta constant regions, around 530 ng of RNA was reverse transcribed. Separate alpha and beta chain libraries were generated by chain-specific third strand synthesis with multiplexing indices. The protocol used a single primer pair to amplify all rearrangements within a chain, which avoided primer bias, and attached molecular barcodes to each cDNA molecule. T4 RNA Ligase 1 joined purified cDNA to a 5' RACE adapter that carried a random hexamer and the SP2 sequencing primer site. The authors primed second strand synthesis from the SP2 site with Phusion polymerase and used slow temperature ramps to favor optimal annealing. The 12-nucleotide barcode on each molecule comprised two random hexamer sequences, both introduced before amplification and concatenated. A brief initial PCR introduced P5 and P7 adapter elements together with a second index, and a roughly 24-cycle amplification PCR using P5s and P7 primers was subsequently performed. In total the libraries went through roughly 26 PCR cycles, after which the libraries were quantified on a Qubit, sized on a Bioanalyzer, and diluted to 3 to 4.5 nM. Normalized libraries were sequenced on an Illumina MiSeq with 2 x 250 paired-end kits. Reverse transcription reactions underwent purification over MinElute columns, with elution into 10 ul Tris-Cl. The adapter ligations were run for 23 hours at 16 degrees C, and AMPure XP beads at a 1:1 ratio were afterwards used to clean them. As for the authors' bioinformatics: A modified Decombinator processed the demultiplexed FASTQ files and output V, J, insert and barcode information. Sequences that shared a barcode but differed from the dominant sequence were treated as errors and discarded, and barcodes were clustered at Levenshtein distance 3 and counted to estimate the original cDNA molecules. The R packages ineq, vegan, igraph and RCytoscape were used for downstream analyses, with IMGT nomenclature and CDR3 definitions applied. To avoid skew from clonal expansion, each TCR was counted once, and V gene usage was computed over distinct sequences. Whenever two unique CDR3 amino acid sequences within a donor differed by a single Levenshtein edit, similarity networks linked them. The authors compiled published HIV-specific CDR3s (approximately 92 alpha, just over 700 beta) and CMV-specific CDR3s (approximately 13 alpha, about 250 beta) and searched for them in the repertoires. It was shown by random subsampling to size-matched repertoires that the decreased diversity of patients was not caused by their lower sequence numbers. In TCRdb, the public reads were trimmed at Q25 with fastp and aligned with MiXCR, with productive beta chains retained. Rows matching on CDR3 protein sequence are summarized as one entry with the most common DNA and genes. The V and J calls shown here were made by TCRdb, not taken from the authors' results. The sample records some 20,000 distinct CDR3 sequences, 9% to 15% of which are singletons. 8.5% to 14% of the sample goes to the ten largest clones.

Results the study describes overall, beyond this receptor: More CDR3s were shared between individuals among healthy controls than among HIV+ patients, as measured by Jaccard index and by the count of highly shared sequences. The pairing of alpha and beta chains was not determined in the samples. Processing included only sixteen HIV-infected individuals, and this was regarded by the authors as a major limit on how widely the findings apply. Healthy control repertoires showed roughly threefold more distinct CDR3s and higher Shannon diversity than untreated HIV+ repertoires. In size-matched repertoire data, the apparent post-therapy recovery of the Gini index in HIV-infected patients was not replicated. MAIT cell alpha-chain CDR3s were found at high frequency in healthy controls but were severely depleted in HIV+ repertoires. Oligoclonality may be reflected in the significantly higher mean Gini indices of HIV-infected repertoires compared with controls. Comparisons were complicated by unequal numbers of distinct sequences between patients and controls, and rare events from HIV-infected data were overweighted by size-matching. HLA typing of donors was not performed in the study. Significantly different mean usage between HIV-infected patients and controls was observed for eight alpha and eight beta V genes. During therapy, a significant decrease in frequency was seen for HIV-associated CDR3s, whereas no significant change was found for CMV-associated CDR3s, although most of them became more frequent. Slight age and sex profile differences between the study cohorts did not explain the observed diversity differences. Sequencing depth was restricted by the use of whole blood, which also prevented the dynamics of distinct T-cell subpopulations from being separated.

The receptor was isolated from an adult in good health. Sequencing input: blood. Recombination joined TRBV3-1 with TRBJ2-7, with the D gene too uncertain to name. The DNA sequence is as follows: TGTGCCAGCAGCCAAGTTTCAGTCCAGTACTTC. Translated, it gives CASSQVSVQYF.